The present T cell receptor (beta chain) was sequenced within a study of CD8 T cells in Susac syndrome. The RNA input was about 0.5 to 1 ug, and it was reverse transcribed with random hexamers. Via MiXCR, TCRdb re-called the immunoSEQ multiplex PCR reads, giving one row per CDR3 protein. In the table there are around 130,000 distinct CDR3 sequences, 90% to 95% of which are singletons. Unmatched junction bases numbered 5, after V lost 6 bases and J lost 7 bases. The CDR3 loop spans 13 amino acids. Looked up from germline, CDR1 is MDHEN and CDR2 is SYDVKM. The sample comprised CD4+ T cells from PBMCs. The receptor was isolated from a human donor in good health. The chain employs TRBV28 and TRBJ2-4; TRBD2 matches at 8 bases. Written as DNA, the CDR3 is TGTGCCAGCAGCCCCTTAGCGGGGAACATTCAGTACTTC. It yields the protein CASSPLAGNIQYF.